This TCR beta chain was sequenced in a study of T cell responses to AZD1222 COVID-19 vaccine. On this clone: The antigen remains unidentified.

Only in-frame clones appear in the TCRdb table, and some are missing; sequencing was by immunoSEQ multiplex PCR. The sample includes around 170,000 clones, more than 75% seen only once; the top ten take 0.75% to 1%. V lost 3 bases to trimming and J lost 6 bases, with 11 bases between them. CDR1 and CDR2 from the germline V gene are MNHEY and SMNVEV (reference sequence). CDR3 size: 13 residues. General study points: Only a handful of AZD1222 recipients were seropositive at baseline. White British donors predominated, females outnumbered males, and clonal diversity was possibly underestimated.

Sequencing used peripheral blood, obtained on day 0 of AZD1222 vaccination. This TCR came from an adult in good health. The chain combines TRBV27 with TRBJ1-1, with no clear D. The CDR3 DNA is TGTGCCAGCAGTTTCCAGGACGGCTCTGAAGCTTTCTTT. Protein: CASSFQDGSEAFF.